Below, 13 T cell receptor beta chains from the same sample are listed, as sequenced in a study of human T cells and chemical hapten exposure. As to time point: pre-sensitization, week 0. Treatment noted: therapeutic diphenylcyclopropenone sensitization with weekly scalp DPC. TCRdb reanalysed the RACE reads using MiXCR and keeps one entry per CDR3 protein. The data contain fewer than 60,000 distinct CDR3 sequences, 11% of them singletons. The specimen was whole blood, collected in connection with sensitization to the hapten diphenylcyclopropenone (DPC). These receptors all come from a woman in her 40s with alopecia areata. Some clones in this sample may be carry-over from other donors' samples.

Ten or more counts support this clonotype. The J gene is TRBJ2-7, the V gene TRBV7-9, with a possible D match to TRBD1 (5 bases). Trimming cost V 4 bases and J 5 bases, with 6 bases left between them. Germline V gene sequence: CDR1 SEHNR, CDR2 FQNEAQ (reference sequence). This CDR3 has 11 residues. CDR3 sequence reads: CASSSRDEQYF. The CDR3 DNA is TGTGCCAGCAGCTCCAGGGACGAGCAGTACTTC.

This clonotype has a handful of counts. The rearrangement links TRBV5-1 to TRBJ2-7; 9 positions match TRBD2. The CDR3 spans 16 residues. Germline CDR1 SGHRS, CDR2 YFSETQ. V lost 0 bases, J lost 5 bases, and 9 bases stayed unmatched. This CDR3 is CASSLGVGAGGDEQYF. The CDR3 region has the DNA TGCGCCAGCAGCTTGGGCGTGGGAGCGGGAGGCGACGAGCAGTACTTC.

This clonotype counts as medium-sized. The rearrangement uses TRBV3-1 and TRBJ2-1; D might be TRBD2 (6 bases). In germline, CDR1 is LGHDT, CDR2 YNNKEL (reference sequence). The CDR3 contains 16 residues. Deletions cut 5 bases from V and 4 bases from J, with 18 bases between. The CDR3 DNA sequence: TGTGCCAGCAGCTTAACGGGGGTTATGGGATACAATGAGCAGTTCTTC. It translates to CASSLTGVMGYNEQFF.

This clonotype was seen repeatedly, ten times or more. The V and J genes are TRBV5-1 and TRBJ2-1; 7 nucleotides align to TRBD1. The CDR3 covers 15 residues. J gave up 6 bases and V 2 bases, and 8 bases lay outside the gene matches. Germline assignment: CDR1 SGHRS and CDR2 YFSETQ. Written as DNA, the CDR3 is TGCGCCAGCAGCTTCCGGGACAGCCAACTCAATGAGCAGTTCTTC. It translates to CASSFRDSQLNEQFF. Filled out from reference TRBV5-1 and TRBJ2-1, the complete variable domain reads KAGVTQTPRYLIKTRGQQVTLSCSPISGHRSVSWYQQTPGQGLQFLFEYFSETQRNKGNFPGRFSGRQFSNSRSEMNVSTLELGDSALYLCASSFRDSQLNEQFFGPGTRLTVL.

This clonotype was observed a handful of times. The chain is built from TRBV15 and TRBJ1-3; D unclear. The CDR3 sequence is 13 residues long. Trimming removed 0 bases from V and 8 bases from J, with 8 bases in between. Germline lookup yields CDR1 LNHNV and CDR2 YYDKDF (reference sequence). CDR3 nucleotide sequence: TGTGCCACCAGCAGAGATTCGGGTCACACCATATATTTT. Protein product: CATSRDSGHTIYF.

Only a few counts were recorded for this clonotype. The chain is built from TRBV29-1 and TRBJ2-5, with D perhaps TRBD2 (6 bases). Trimming shortened V by 4 bases and J by 5 bases, and 8 bases separated the two germline ends. CDR1 SQVTM and CDR2 ANQGSEA come from the germline V gene. The CDR3 sequence is 11 residues long. The CDR3 here is CSVAGVETQYF. The CDR3 DNA is TGCAGCGTTGCGGGGGTGGAGACCCAGTACTTC.

The chain links TRBV4-1 to TRBJ2-7, with a weak D call TRBD2 (6 bases). The CDR3 spans 15 residues. V lost 1 base and J 3 bases, leaving 13 bases between the germline ends. Germline values: CDR1 MGHRA, CDR2 YSYEKL. CDR3 DNA: TGCGCCAGCAGCCAAGGCGGGGCCAGCTTCTACGAGCAGTACTTC. Amino acids: CASSQGGASFYEQYF.

Many counts were recorded for this clonotype. The chain employs TRBV19 and TRBJ2-1, with D tentatively TRBD1 or TRBD2 (6 bases each). Trimming shortened V by 11 bases and J by 8 bases, and 19 bases separated the two germline ends. The V gene's germline CDR1 is LNHDA and CDR2 SQIVND (reference sequence). CDR3 length: 13 amino acids. CDR3: CAAAGHLTHEQFF. The CDR3 DNA reads as TGTGCCGCCGCGGGACACCTAACCCATGAGCAGTTCTTC.

The J gene is TRBJ2-1, the V gene TRBV2, with D perhaps TRBD2 (7 bases). The CDR3 length is 14 residues. V was pared by 11 bases and J by 2 bases, with 16 bases between. Germline V gene sequence: CDR1 SNHLY, CDR2 FYNNEI. CDR3 amino acids: CAHADGGPYNEQFF. Written as DNA, the CDR3 is TGTGCCCATGCTGACGGGGGGCCCTACAATGAGCAGTTCTTC.

In this sample, this clonotype turned up a few times. In nucleotides, the CDR3 is TGTGCCAGCAGCTTCGCCGACATAAGAGACGGGGAGCTGTTTTTT. It codes for CASSFADIRDGELFF. This chain joins TRBV9 and TRBJ2-2; D is unclear. The V gene's germline CDR1 is SGDLS and CDR2 YYNGEE. Trimming took off 4 bases at V and 7 bases at J, with 17 bases between the two ends. The CDR3 length is 15 residues.

This clonotype was seen ten or more times. The rearrangement links TRBV6-6 to TRBJ1-6; TRBD1 matches at 7 bases. Losses at the gene ends were 11 bases for V and 7 bases for J; bases not matched to a gene: 8. CDR3 size: 13 residues. CDR1 is MNHNY and CDR2 is SVGAGI in the germline V gene (reference sequence). The CDR3, as DNA: TGTGCCGGCAAGGGGGCAGGGAATTCACCCCTCCACTTT. It encodes CAGKGAGNSPLHF.

A remark on this clonotype: At one end, the junction sequence differs from germline, possibly due to a read error. The rearrangement links TRBV25-1 to TRBJ2-1; D is tentatively TRBD1 or TRBD2 (5 bases each). Germline CDR1 is MGHDK and CDR2 is SYGVNS. This CDR3 contains 13 residues. The CDR3 bases are TGTGCCAGCAGGAGGGGCGCCGACAATGAGCAGATCTTC. It specifies CASRRGADNEQIF.

This clonotype was detected many times. The chain uses TRBV7-9 and TRBJ1-1; D uncertain. V lost 2 bases and J lost 5, with 6 bases in between. Germline CDR1 is SEHNR and CDR2 is FQNEAQ (reference sequence). The length of the CDR3 is 12 residues. The CDR3 nucleotides are TGTGCCAGCAGCTTATCGGGGACTGAAGCTTTCTTT. It encodes CASSLSGTEAFF.